Below, 25 T cell receptor beta chains from the same sample are listed, as sequenced in a study of blood T cells in healthy people across ages (dated by TCRdb to the mid-2010s). Library method: 5' RACE. Sequencing used an Illumina HiSeq 2500. A second PCR of roughly 6 to 12 cycles was run with a J-beta primer mix and a sample-barcoded 5' primer. TCRdb itself trimmed the public reads at Q25 with fastp, ran MiXCR and retained productive beta chains. Duplicate CDR3 protein sequences are folded into a single record with the most common DNA and genes. The sample includes around 1.7 million distinct CDR3 sequences, with 28% observed a single time. The biggest ten clones account for 6.5% to 8.5% of the sample. Sequenced sample: blood. The origin of the receptors is a woman aged 30 to 39 in good health.

In this sample, this clonotype turned up a few times. The chain recombines TRBV7-6 with TRBJ2-7, with 9 bases aligning to TRBD2. Germline loops: CDR1 SGHVS, CDR2 FNYEAQ. J was trimmed by 2 bases and V by 5 bases; bases with no gene match: 7. The CDR3 spans 15 residues. This CDR3 is CASSLRTSDTYEQYF. The CDR3 bases are TGTGCCAGCAGCCTTAGGACTAGCGACACCTACGAGCAGTACTTC.

DNA of the CDR3: TGTGCCAGCAGTAGGGTGGGACTTGAGGGACACAATGAGCAGTTCTTC. Translating it yields CASSRVGLEGHNEQFF. V is TRBV28 and J is TRBJ2-1; tentatively, D is TRBD2 (6 bases). V was cut by 5 bases and J by 5 bases, with 19 bases left in between. The CDR3 is made up of 16 amino acids. Per the germline V gene, CDR1 is MDHEN and CDR2 is SYDVKM.

This clonotype has only a few counts. The chain has TRBV28 and TRBJ2-4; TRBD1 aligns across 7 bases. Trimming cost V 5 bases and J 1 base; bases outside gene matches: 8. The CDR3 has 16 amino acids. Germline V gene lookup returns CDR1 MDHEN and CDR2 SYDVKM. The CDR3 DNA sequence: TGTGCCAGCAGTAGAAACAGGGGTAGGGCCAAAAACATTCAGTACTTC. It specifies CASSRNRGRAKNIQYF.

V gene TRBV5-5 combines with J gene TRBJ2-5; D is perhaps TRBD1 or TRBD2 (6 bases each). Germline assignment: CDR1 SGHKS and CDR2 YYEKEE (reference sequence). This CDR3 is built from 14 residues. V lost 1 base to trimming and J lost 5 bases, with 12 bases between them. The CDR3: CASSLYGGCETQYF. The DNA for the CDR3 is TGTGCCAGCAGCTTGTACGGGGGCTGTGAGACCCAGTACTTC.

The chain combines TRBV28 with TRBJ2-4, with TRBD2 matching 12 bases. Germline loops: CDR1 MDHEN, CDR2 SYDVKM. Trimming took 3 bases from V and 8 from J; bases not matched to a gene: 11. The CDR3 has 17 residues. DNA of the CDR3: TGTGCCAGCAGTTTCCTCAGGCTAGCGGGGGGGCTGGACATTCAGTACTTC. Its protein product is CASSFLRLAGGLDIQYF.

This clonotype has only a few counts. The chain uses TRBV20-1 and TRBJ2-1; D is uncertain. CDR3 length equals 14 residues. V was cut by 6 bases and J by 3 bases, with 15 bases left in between. Per the germline V gene, CDR1 is DFQATT and CDR2 is SNEGSKA (reference sequence). CDR3 nucleotides: TGCAGTGCGAGCCTGTTTAGGCGCTACAATGAGCAGTTCTTC. This codes for CSASLFRRYNEQFF.

The gene calls are TRBV7-2 and TRBJ2-3; D gene ambiguous. Trimming removed 4 bases from V and 2 bases from J, with 10 bases in between. Germline CDR1 SGHTA, CDR2 FQGNSA. This CDR3 comprises 14 residues. CDR3 amino acids: CASSSQPHTDTQYF. DNA of the CDR3: TGTGCCAGCAGCTCCCAGCCCCACACAGATACGCAGTATTTT.

The rearrangement links TRBV2 to TRBJ2-2, with D possibly called TRBD1 or TRBD2 (7 bases each). V lost 8 bases and J lost 5, with 15 bases in between. The CDR3 runs 14 residues. Looked up from germline, CDR1 is SNHLY and CDR2 is FYNNEI. The CDR3 DNA sequence: TGTGCCAGCGGAGTCAGGGGGGGAACCGGGGAGCTGTTTTTT. Its translation: CASGVRGGTGELFF.

This clonotype was seen a few times. With a much larger clone just one base away, this may be a read error. The chain is built from TRBV2 and TRBJ2-5, with a weak D call TRBD1 (8 bases). Germline CDR1 is SNHLY and CDR2 is FYNNEI. The V end lost 6 bases, the J end lost 11 bases, and 28 bases lay between the germline ends. The CDR3 is made up of 16 amino acids. CDR3 DNA sequence: TGTGCCAGCAGCAAGGAGAGCGGGACAGGTCCCTACGTGCAGTACTTC. It encodes CASSKESGTGPYVQYF.

Of note for this clonotype: A much larger clone sits a single nucleotide away, making a read error possible. J is TRBJ2-3 and V is TRBV7-2; 10 positions match TRBD2. With 2 bases clipped from V and 4 bases from J, the junction kept 3 bases outside the gene matches. This CDR3 spans 15 amino acids. Germline lookup yields CDR1 SGHTA and CDR2 FQGNSA. The CDR3 sequence is CASSLLSGGADTQYF. The CDR3 bases are TGTGCCAGCAGCTTACTAAGCGGGGGGGCAGATACGCAGTATTTT.

This clonotype was detected many times. The chain recombines TRBV10-3 with TRBJ2-5, with TRBD2 as a possible D gene (5 bases). V lost 10 bases and J lost 0, with 12 bases in between. Germline loops: CDR1 ENHRY, CDR2 SYGVKD. This CDR3 is built from 13 residues. The CDR3 reads CATMGVDQETQYF. CDR3 coding DNA: TGTGCCACCATGGGAGTTGACCAAGAGACCCAGTACTTC.

The sample holds a few counts of this clonotype. V gene TRBV12-3 or TRBV12-4 combines with J gene TRBJ2-5; D possibly corresponds to TRBD2 (5 bases). Trimming took 6 bases from V and 2 from J, leaving 10 bases between them. The CDR3 consists of 13 residues. CDR3 DNA: TGTGCCAGCAGATCAGAGGGACAAGAGACCCAGTACTTC. Amino acids: CASRSEGQETQYF.

Concerning this clonotype: A much larger clone differs by one base, so this may be a read error. The chain combines TRBV5-1 with TRBJ2-7; the match to TRBD2 covers 7 bases. From germline, CDR1 is SGHRS and CDR2 YFSETQ. The CDR3 has 13 amino acids. CDR3 protein: CAGSLGGQFEQYF. In DNA form, the CDR3 reads TGCGCCGGCAGCTTGGGAGGGCAGTTCGAGCAGTACTTC.

Worth noting for this clonotype: A read error may be the cause here, since a much bigger clone is one base away. CDR3 in amino acids: CSAPLIWGEETQYF. DNA for the CDR3: TGCAGCGCCCCACTGATCTGGGGAGAAGAGACCCAGTACTTC. V is TRBV29-1 and J is TRBJ2-5; D might be TRBD2 (5 bases). Germline V gives CDR1 SQVTM, CDR2 ANQGSEA. The CDR3 length is 14 residues. Trimming cost V 7 bases and J 3 bases, with 18 bases left between them.

Notes on this clonotype: It is unclear where the CDR3 begins or ends on the DNA, so no DNA is shown, and the CDR3 is as TCRdb lists it. The J gene is TRBJ1-6, the V gene TRBV7-5; the DNA was not compared with TRBD1, the D call given in the table. TRBV7-5 has pseudogene status. Ends included, the CDR3 has 16 residues. The CDR3 spells CISVSEASRGGSPLHF.

This clonotype was observed a handful of times. The chain couples TRBV28 to TRBJ1-1; TRBD1 might be the D (6 bases). In germline, CDR1 is MDHEN, CDR2 SYDVKM. There are 15 residues in the CDR3. V gave up 1 base and J gave up 4 bases, with 13 bases separating them. This chain's CDR3 is CASSLSGGGSTEAFF. CDR3 coding DNA: TGTGCCAGCAGTTTATCGGGAGGGGGAAGCACTGAAGCTTTCTTT.

This clonotype was found a few times. The chain recombines TRBV21-1 with TRBJ2-7; TRBD2 was called by the table and not checked on the DNA. TRBV21-1 is listed as a pseudogene. The CDR3 has 16 amino acids. CDR3 in amino acids: CASSIGGRAEPYEQYF. The CDR3 nucleotides are TGTGCCAGCAGCATTGGGGGAAGGGCCGAACCCTACGAGCAGTACTTC.

The genes are TRBV27 and TRBJ1-3, with TRBD1 identical over 8 bases. V shed 0 bases and J 2 bases; nucleotides not matched to a gene: 9. The CDR3 contains 18 residues. Germline V gene data show CDR1 as MNHEY and CDR2 as SMNVEV (reference sequence). The CDR3 reads CASSLSGSGGLAGNTIYF. CDR3 bases: TGTGCCAGCAGTTTATCAGGGTCAGGGGGCTTAGCTGGAAACACCATATATTTT.

There are many counts of this clonotype. The chain employs TRBV24-1 and TRBJ2-1; 7 bases match TRBD2. The CDR3 has 16 amino acids. V was clipped by 2 bases and J by 3 bases; unmatched bases: 6. Germline V gene lookup returns CDR1 KGHDR and CDR2 SFDVKD. This chain's CDR3 is CATSDSTGTNYNEQFF. In DNA form, the CDR3 reads TGTGCCACCAGTGATTCTACCGGGACTAACTACAATGAGCAGTTCTTC.

This clonotype turned up a few times. The CDR3 bases are TGTGCCAGCAGTAGAAGGGGGCGGCAGTCACCCCTCCACTTT. This codes for CASSRRGRQSPLHF. The J gene is TRBJ1-6, the V gene TRBV12-3 or TRBV12-4; 7 bases align to TRBD1. The CDR3 has 14 residues. V gave up 5 bases and J gave up 10 bases; unmatched junction bases: 8.

There are a few counts of this clonotype. V is TRBV7-8 and J is TRBJ2-7; 14 nucleotides agree with TRBD2. CDR3 size: 15 residues. Per the germline V gene, CDR1 is SGHVS and CDR2 is FQNEAQ. J was trimmed by 5 bases and V by 7 bases; bases with no gene match: 7. CDR3 region: CASTRLAGGKDEQYF. In DNA, the CDR3 is TGTGCCAGCACCAGACTAGCGGGAGGGAAAGACGAGCAGTACTTC.

A word on this clonotype: A much more abundant neighbour one base away suggests this may be a read error. J is TRBJ1-4 and V is TRBV7-6, with D tentatively TRBD1 (5 bases). The CDR3 extends over 14 amino acids. Germline-derived CDR1 and CDR2 are SGHVS and FNYEAQ. The CDR3, as DNA: TGTGCCGGCAGGGCGGGAGCAACTAATGAAAAACTGTTTTTT. The encoded protein is CAGRAGATNEKLFF.

This clonotype has just a few counts. The chain has TRBV28 and TRBJ2-3; 9 bases are a match to TRBD2. The junction had 9 bases not matched to a gene; V was cut back by 7 bases and J by 4 bases. The V gene's germline CDR1 is MDHEN and CDR2 SYDVKM. The CDR3 sequence is 15 residues long. The CDR3 protein is CASTTPGLAPDTQYF. DNA for the CDR3: TGTGCCAGCACTACGCCGGGACTAGCTCCAGATACGCAGTATTTT.

The J gene is TRBJ2-1, the V gene TRBV20-1; D remains unclear. The germline gives CDR1 DFQATT, CDR2 SNEGSKA (reference sequence). CDR3 size: 14 residues. V lost 3 bases and J lost 7, with 16 bases in between. CDR3 sequence: CSASGSLGWNEQFF. CDR3 in DNA: TGCAGTGCTAGTGGCTCCCTCGGCTGGAATGAGCAGTTCTTC.

About this clonotype: With a much larger clone just one base away, this may be a read error. The V call is TRBV29-1, the J call TRBJ2-7; D is possibly TRBD1 (5 bases). There are 14 residues in the CDR3. CDR1 SQVTM and CDR2 ANQGSEA come from the germline V gene. Trimming removed 6 bases at V and 3 bases at J, with 18 bases between. The CDR3 nucleotides are TGCAGCGTGCGACAGTGCTCCCCACTCTACGAGCAGTACTTC. Translated: CSVRQCSPLYEQYF.